One and the same sample provided the 21 T cell receptor beta chains below, sequenced in a study of PD-1 blockade in classical Hodgkin lymphoma. Some clones are missing from TCRdb's copy, which holds only in-frame ones; the method was immunoSEQ multiplex PCR. The sample has tens of thousands of clones, 85% to 95% seen once; the top ten hold around 8%. As for time point: cycle 4 day 1 (C4D1), after more than five weeks of nivolumab. Every patient relapsed after autologous stem cell transplantation, and brentuximab vedotin exposure varied. The specimen was peripheral blood mononuclear cells (PBMCs), collected before the fourth cycle of nivolumab. The receptor source for this set is a human donor with classical Hodgkin lymphoma.

The chain uses TRBV28 and TRBJ1-5; D ambiguous. Trimming took off 4 bases at V and 4 bases at J, with 14 bases between the two ends. In germline, CDR1 is MDHEN, CDR2 SYDVKM. This CDR3 region has 15 residues. The DNA of the CDR3 is TGTGCCAGCAGTTGGGATTGGGCTCGGAATCAGCCCCAGCATTTT. The encoded protein is CASSWDWARNQPQHF.

The rearrangement joins TRBV5-1 to TRBJ2-5; D might be TRBD1 (6 bases). CDR3 length: 13 residues. Germline V gene lookup returns CDR1 SGHRS and CDR2 YFSETQ. V was trimmed by 7 bases and J by 2 bases, leaving 12 bases between them. DNA of the CDR3: TGCGCCAGCGGAACAGGGACACAAGAGACCCAGTACTTC. This translates into CASGTGTQETQYF.

The rearrangement uses TRBV18 and TRBJ2-3, with 11 bases matching TRBD2. The CDR3 is made up of 17 amino acids. Germline-derived CDR1 and CDR2 are KGHSH and LQKENI. The J segment lost 10 bases and the V segment lost 3 bases, leaving 15 bases of the junction unmatched. The CDR3 protein is CASSPPLAGGSERAQYF. The CDR3 DNA reads TGTGCCAGCTCACCCCCCCTAGCGGGAGGTTCCGAAAGAGCGCAGTATTTT. The full variable domain, its missing parts supplied by reference TRBV18 and TRBJ2-3, is NAGVMQNPRHLVRRRGQEARLRCSPMKGHSHVYWYRQLPEEGLKFMVYLQKENIIDESGMPKERFSAEFPKEGPSILRIQQVVRGDSAAYFCASSPPLAGGSERAQYFGPGTRLTVL.

J is TRBJ2-3 and V is TRBV2; D is unresolved. Germline V gene sequence: CDR1 SNHLY, CDR2 FYNNEI. The V end was cut by 5 bases, the J end by 1 base, with 4 bases between. This CDR3 is built from 12 residues. The CDR3, as DNA: TGTGCCAGCAGTCCCGGCACAGATACGCAGTATTTT. Protein product: CASSPGTDTQYF.

The chain carries TRBV18 and TRBJ1-1; D possibly corresponds to TRBD1 (6 bases). This CDR3 is 14 amino acids long. Germline CDR1 and CDR2: KGHSH and LQKENI. The germline V and J ends were trimmed by 2 bases and 3 bases, with 10 bases remaining between them. For the CDR3, the DNA is TGTGCCAGCTCACCAACAGGGTGGTACACTGAAGCTTTCTTT. Amino acid sequence: CASSPTGWYTEAFF.

The CDR3 loop is CASSPRENGHEQYF. The CDR3 DNA follows: TGCGCCAGCAGCCCGCGGGAGAACGGACACGAGCAGTACTTC. The chain carries TRBV10-1 and TRBJ2-7; TRBD2 matches at 7 bases. Trimming at V came to 6 bases and at J to 5 bases, leaving 10 bases not matched to a gene. In germline, CDR1 is WNHNN, CDR2 SYGVQD (reference sequence). The CDR3 runs to 14 residues.

This clone was detected only once. The chain is built from TRBV5-1 and TRBJ2-7, with 10 bases matching TRBD1. Germline V lookup: CDR1 SGHRS, CDR2 YFSETQ. J gave up 4 bases and V 4 bases, and 2 bases lay outside the gene matches. This CDR3 is built from 13 residues. The DNA for the CDR3 is TGCGCCAGCAGCGGGACAGGGGCGTACGAGCAGTACTTC. Its translation is CASSGTGAYEQYF.

The gene calls are TRBV19 and TRBJ2-2; TRBD1 aligns across 7 bases. Germline loops: CDR1 LNHDA, CDR2 SQIVND (reference sequence). CDR3 length equals 15 residues. After removal of 6 bases from V and 0 bases from J, the junction contained 4 bases not matched to a gene. In DNA, the CDR3 is TGTGCCAGTAGCTTGGGGACAGCGAACACCGGGGAGCTGTTTTTT. Its protein product is CASSLGTANTGELFF.

This rearrangement joins TRBV4-2 to TRBJ2-7; no reliable D call. Germline-derived CDR1 and CDR2 are LGHNA and YNFKEQ. V was shortened by 0 bases and J by 5 bases, with 11 bases between the two germline ends. The CDR3 spans 14 residues. The CDR3, as DNA: TGTGCCAGCAGCCAAGATGTTCTAGTGGACGAGCAGTACTTC. Its protein product is CASSQDVLVDEQYF.

The V and J genes are TRBV5-6 and TRBJ1-5; TRBD1 agrees at 7 bases. Germline trimming cut 4 bases from V and 6 bases from J; bases unmatched to any gene: 10. Germline assignment: CDR1 SGHDT and CDR2 YYEEEE. The CDR3 loop spans 15 amino acids. Here the CDR3 reads CASSKLTGLAQPQHF. For the CDR3, the DNA is TGTGCCAGCAGCAAACTGACAGGGCTGGCTCAGCCCCAGCATTTT. Together with reference TRBV5-6 and TRBJ1-5, the CDR3 gives the full variable domain: DAGVTQSPTHLIKTRGQQVTLRCSPKSGHDTVSWYQQALGQGPQFIFQYYEEEERQRGNFPDRFSGHQFPNYSSELNVNALLLGDSALYLCASSKLTGLAQPQHFGDGTRLSIL.

This sequence joins TRBV7-9 and TRBJ1-2; D is possibly TRBD1 (5 bases). With 6 bases removed from V and 0 bases from J, the gap between germline ends came to 14 bases. Germline V gene data show CDR1 as SEHNR and CDR2 as FQNEAQ (reference sequence). This CDR3 spans 15 amino acids. In nucleotides, the CDR3 is TGTGCCAGCAGACCCGGGGACGGACCTAACTATGGCTACACCTTC. Its protein is CASRPGDGPNYGYTF.

The V and J genes are TRBV11-2 and TRBJ2-5; possible D gene TRBD1, 6 bases. The germline V gene encodes CDR1 SGHAT and CDR2 FQNNGV. The V end was cut by 2 bases, the J end by 5 bases, with 18 bases between. The CDR3 spans 16 residues. CDR3 residues: CASSLLPRDNRETQYF. DNA of the CDR3: TGTGCCAGCAGCTTATTACCCCGGGACAACCGTGAGACCCAGTACTTC.

CDR3 residues: CASSQEWRPNRYGYTF. DNA of the CDR3: TGTGCCAGCAGCCAAGAATGGCGCCCTAATCGTTATGGCTACACCTTC. The chain is built from TRBV4-2 and TRBJ1-2; D not certain. From germline, CDR1 is LGHNA and CDR2 YNFKEQ. The CDR3 covers 16 residues. Trimming took 0 bases from V and 5 from J, leaving 16 bases between them.

The chain carries TRBV6-5 and TRBJ1-1; D not certain. The ends were cut back, 2 bases at V and 5 bases at J, with 9 bases in the middle. Germline V gives CDR1 MNHEY, CDR2 SVGAGI. CDR3 length: 13 residues. CDR3 nucleotide sequence: TGTGCCAGCAGTTACAGCTTGGGAACTGAAGCTTTCTTT. Translation: CASSYSLGTEAFF.

This chain links TRBV6-6 with TRBJ2-1; perhaps TRBD2 as D (6 bases). Germline CDR1 is MNHNY and CDR2 is SVGAGI (reference sequence). This CDR3 region has 14 residues. The V end was cut by 2 bases, the J end by 7 bases, with 12 bases between. DNA of the CDR3: TGTGCCAGCAGTTACGGTGGGAGGAGAAATGAGCAGTTCTTC. Protein product: CASSYGGRRNEQFF.

This clone has a handful of counts. This chain links TRBV19 with TRBJ2-7, with a weak D call TRBD1 (5 bases). The CDR3 totals 14 residues. Germline assignment: CDR1 LNHDA and CDR2 SQIVND (reference sequence). V shed 3 bases and J shed 5 bases, with 14 bases lying between them. CDR3 in amino acids: CASSISSGKNEQYF. Written as DNA, the CDR3 is TGTGCCAGTAGTATTTCTTCAGGGAAAAACGAGCAGTACTTC. The full variable domain, its missing parts supplied by reference TRBV19 and TRBJ2-7, is DGGITQSPKYLFRKEGQNVTLSCEQNLNHDAMYWYRQDPGQGLRLIYYSQIVNDFQKGDIAEGYSVSREKKESFPLTVTSAQKNPTAFYLCASSISSGKNEQYFGPGTRLTVT.

V usage is TRBV6-5 and J usage is TRBJ2-2, with 7 bases identical to TRBD1. In germline, CDR1 is MNHEY, CDR2 SVGAGI. The CDR3 is made up of 13 amino acids. Unmatched junction bases numbered 2, after V lost 6 bases and J lost 4 bases. The CDR3 is CASRTGPTGELFF. The CDR3 DNA reads as TGTGCCAGCAGGACAGGGCCCACCGGGGAGCTGTTTTTT.

The chain carries TRBV6-1 and TRBJ1-4, with a possible D match to TRBD1 (5 bases). CDR1 MNHNS and CDR2 SASEGT come from the germline V gene. V was pared by 1 base and J by 2 bases, with 8 bases between. This CDR3 region has 15 residues. CDR3 sequence: CASSEGGGTNEKLFF. DNA for the CDR3: TGTGCCAGCAGTGAAGGTGGGGGTACTAATGAAAAACTGTTTTTT.

This clone was seen only once. Other nucleotide sequences in the sample specify the same CDR3. The V call is TRBV6-1, the J call TRBJ2-3, with D maybe TRBD2 (6 bases). Germline lookup yields CDR1 MNHNS and CDR2 SASEGT. The CDR3 covers 13 residues. V was pared by 8 bases and J by 1 base, with 10 bases between. The CDR3 is CASRGTGTDTQYF. CDR3 nucleotide sequence: TGTGCCAGCCGGGGGACTGGCACAGATACGCAGTATTTT.

The V call is TRBV11-2, the J call TRBJ2-2; D is tentatively TRBD1 or TRBD2 (5 bases each). The CDR3 length is 15 residues. Germline V lookup: CDR1 SGHAT, CDR2 FQNNGV. Deletions cut 3 bases from V and 5 bases from J, with 13 bases between. The chain's CDR3 is CASSFGSGGTGELFF. The CDR3 DNA reads as TGTGCCAGCAGCTTCGGGTCTGGGGGAACCGGGGAGCTGTTTTTT.

The rearrangement joins TRBV27 to TRBJ2-7; a possible D gene is TRBD2 (6 bases). CDR3 length: 14 amino acids. The V end was cut by 2 bases, the J end by 0 bases, with 8 bases between. Looked up from germline, CDR1 is MNHEY and CDR2 is SMNVEV (reference sequence). CDR3 residues: CASSLRGTSYEQYF. CDR3 in DNA: TGTGCCAGCAGTTTACGGGGGACCTCCTACGAGCAGTACTTC.